The rows below give T cell receptor beta chains drawn from one sample of a study of blood T cell repertoires in COVID-19. Using immunoSEQ multiplex PCR, the repertoire was profiled, and TCRdb retains in-frame clones only, with some absent. Here the sample spans around 65,000 clones, 81% being singletons. The sequenced sample consisted of peripheral blood. The receptor set was obtained from a human donor in a cohort sampled during active COVID-19. Each CDR3 is given with its conserved first and last residue. The D gene is left open where the match is weak. A clone size is listed for some rows: how often the clone was seen (once, few, many), or a class if it is expanded.

D: TRBD2
size: -
V: TRBV5-1
J: TRBJ2-2
DNA: TGCGCCAGCAGCCGGGGTAGCGGGAGTGTCACCGGGGAGCTGTTTTTT
CDR3: CASSRGSGSVTGELFF

D: TRBD1
size: -
V: TRBV19
J: TRBJ1-2
DNA: TGTGCCAGTAGTATAGATGGACAGGGTCGACTTGGCTACACCTTC
CDR3: CASSIDGQGRLGYTF

D: TRBD2
size: -
V: TRBV6-5
J: TRBJ2-2
DNA: TGTGCCAGCAGTCGGGACTATAGTACCGGGGAGCTGTTTTTT
CDR3: CASSRDYSTGELFF

D: -
size: once
V: TRBV15
J: TRBJ1-3
DNA: TGTGCCACCAGCAGAGCCAGGGGATCTGGAAACACCATATATTTT
CDR3: CATSRARGSGNTIYF

D: -
size: few
V: TRBV7-7
J: TRBJ2-1
DNA: TGTGCTAGCAGCCTATCCTTAGCCGATGAGCAGTTCTTC
CDR3: CASSLSLADEQFF

D: TRBD2
size: -
V: TRBV19
J: TRBJ2-3
DNA: TGTGCCAGTAGTATAAGGACTAGCGGCTTCACAGATACGCAGTATTTT
CDR3: CASSIRTSGFTDTQYF

D: TRBD2
size: -
V: TRBV28
J: TRBJ2-3
DNA: TGTGCCAGCAGACCACCCCCGGGAGGATCTTCAGATACGCAGTATTTT
CDR3: CASRPPPGGSSDTQYF

D: -
size: -
V: TRBV7-9
J: TRBJ1-2
DNA: TGTGCCAGCAGCCCTTCCGTTTCTTATGGCTACACCTTC
CDR3: CASSPSVSYGYTF

D: -
size: -
V: TRBV28
J: TRBJ2-7
DNA: TGTGCCAGCAGTGTCAGGGTATCGTATGAGCAGTACTTC
CDR3: CASSVRVSYEQYF

D: TRBD1
size: -
V: TRBV28
J: TRBJ2-7
DNA: TGTGCCAGCAGCCCTAGACAGGGGGCAGAGGAGCAGTACTTC
CDR3: CASSPRQGAEEQYF

D: -
size: -
V: TRBV19
J: TRBJ1-1
DNA: TGTGCCAGTCAAGTAGACGGGAAGGTTATGAACACTGAAGCTTTCTTT
CDR3: CASQVDGKVMNTEAFF

D: -
size: -
V: TRBV12-3/TRBV12-4
J: TRBJ1-5
DNA: TGTGCCAGCAGCCTCCAGGGTAATCAGCCCCAGCATTTT
CDR3: CASSLQGNQPQHF

D: TRBD1
size: -
V: TRBV9
J: TRBJ1-5
DNA: TGTGCCAGCAGCGTATCCGGGACAGGGGATCAGCCCCAGCATTTT
CDR3: CASSVSGTGDQPQHF

D: TRBD2
size: few
V: TRBV2
J: TRBJ2-3
DNA: TGTGCCAGCAGTAGGGAATCCGGGACTAGCGAGAATACGCAGTATTTT
CDR3: CASSRESGTSENTQYF

D: TRBD2
size: -
V: TRBV11-2
J: TRBJ2-7
DNA: TGTGCCAGCAGCTGGGCGGGAGGCTCGGCTGAGCAGTACTTC
CDR3: CASSWAGGSAEQYF

D: TRBD2
size: few
V: TRBV7-8
J: TRBJ2-7
DNA: TGTGCCAGCAGCTTAGTTGGCGGGAGCATCACCTACGAGCAGTACTTC
CDR3: CASSLVGGSITYEQYF

D: -
size: -
V: TRBV10-2
J: TRBJ1-1
DNA: TGCGCCAGCAGAGATTGGACAGAGCAGAACACTGAAGCTTTCTTT
CDR3: CASRDWTEQNTEAFF

D: TRBD2
size: -
V: TRBV7-3
J: TRBJ2-2
DNA: TGTGCCAGCAGCCCGGTAGCGGGAACGGTGGGGGAGCTGTTTTTT
CDR3: CASSPVAGTVGELFF

D: TRBD1
size: -
V: TRBV19
J: TRBJ1-5
DNA: TGTGCCAGTAGTGATGACAGGGGCGGCAATCAGCCCCAGCATTTT
CDR3: CASSDDRGGNQPQHF

D: -
size: -
V: TRBV28
J: TRBJ1-1
DNA: TGTGCCAGCAGTCCCTTATGGGGGGTGGGGCCAGGAGAAGCTTTCTTT
CDR3: CASSPLWGVGPGEAFF

D: -
size: -
V: TRBV18
J: TRBJ1-3
DNA: TGTGCCAGCTCACGAAACCGGGACACGAACTCTGGAAACACCATATATTTT
CDR3: CASSRNRDTNSGNTIYF

D: -
size: few
V: TRBV19
J: TRBJ2-1
DNA: TGTGCCAGTAGTAGGGGCGTAAGCTCCTACAATGAGCAGTTCTTC
CDR3: CASSRGVSSYNEQFF

D: TRBD1
size: -
V: TRBV3-1/TRBV3-2
J: TRBJ2-6
DNA: TGTGCCAGCAGCCAAGTACCGGGACAGGTTAGCTCTGGGGCCAACGTCCTGACTTTC
CDR3: CASSQVPGQVSSGANVLTF

D: TRBD2
size: -
V: TRBV5-1
J: TRBJ2-5
DNA: TGCGCCAGCAGCCCCCAACCGGGAGGGCCGGGAGAGACCCAGTACTTC
CDR3: CASSPQPGGPGETQYF

D: TRBD1
size: -
V: TRBV5-1
J: TRBJ2-5
DNA: TGCGCCAGCAGCTTTCAGGGGGCAGAGGAGACCCAGTACTTC
CDR3: CASSFQGAEETQYF

D: -
size: -
V: TRBV7-3
J: TRBJ2-2
DNA: TGTGCCAGCGGGGTAGGACTGAACACCGGGGAGCTGTTTTTT
CDR3: CASGVGLNTGELFF

D: TRBD1
size: -
V: TRBV28
J: TRBJ1-1
DNA: TGTGCCAGCAGTTTAAGAACAGGGGGCCAAGCTTTCTTT
CDR3: CASSLRTGGQAFF

D: TRBD2
size: -
V: TRBV2
J: TRBJ2-1
DNA: TGTGCCAGCAGTACTAGCGGAGGTAATGAGCAGTTCTTC
CDR3: CASSTSGGNEQFF

D: -
size: -
V: TRBV15
J: TRBJ1-4
DNA: TGTGCCACCAGCAGCACCCCCGGGAATGAAAAACTGTTTTTT
CDR3: CATSSTPGNEKLFF

D: -
size: -
V: TRBV27
J: TRBJ1-1
DNA: TGTGCCAGCAGTTTCCTTAGGGGGAACACTGAAGCTTTCTTT
CDR3: CASSFLRGNTEAFF

D: TRBD2
size: -
V: TRBV19
J: TRBJ2-2
DNA: TGTGCCAGTAGGCCCGGTTTTCCGAGACTAGCGGGAGTGGCCGGGGAGCTGTTTTTT
CDR3: CASRPGFPRLAGVAGELFF

D: TRBD2
size: -
V: TRBV3-1/TRBV3-2
J: TRBJ2-5
DNA: TGTGCCAGCAGCCAAGGTCTAGCGGGAAGCGGGGAGACCCAGTACTTC
CDR3: CASSQGLAGSGETQYF

D: TRBD1
size: -
V: TRBV19
J: TRBJ2-2
DNA: TGTGCCAGTAGCAGGGGGCGGGTTAGCACCGGGGAGCTGTTTTTT
CDR3: CASSRGRVSTGELFF

D: -
size: -
V: TRBV6-2/TRBV6-3
J: TRBJ2-3
DNA: TGTGCCAGCAGTCCCTATGGCATAGCGGAGTTGTCCACAGATACGCAGTATTTT
CDR3: CASSPYGIAELSTDTQYF

D: -
size: -
V: TRBV16
J: TRBJ1-1
DNA: TGTGCCAGCAGCCAAAAAAGGGGGACGAACACTGAAGCTTTCTTT
CDR3: CASSQKRGTNTEAFF

D: -
size: -
V: TRBV18
J: TRBJ1-2
DNA: TGTGCCAGCTCACCAGACAGTACCATTGTCTATGGCTACACCTTC
CDR3: CASSPDSTIVYGYTF

D: -
size: few
V: TRBV30
J: TRBJ1-6
DNA: TGTGCCTGGAGGGCAGGGAAAGTGAATTCGCCCCTCCACTTT
CDR3: CAWRAGKVNSPLHF

D: TRBD2
size: -
V: TRBV5-1
J: TRBJ2-1
DNA: TGCGCCAGCTCCCTAGCGGGAAATCCCAATGAGCAGTTCTTC
CDR3: CASSLAGNPNEQFF

D: -
size: few
V: TRBV7-2
J: TRBJ1-3
DNA: TGTGCCAGCAGCTTAGACTCAGGGTCCTCTGGAAACACCATATATTTT
CDR3: CASSLDSGSSGNTIYF

D: -
size: -
V: TRBV7-9
J: TRBJ1-1
DNA: TGTGCCAGCAGTCCTCGGGGGGATCCGGAAGCTTTCTTT
CDR3: CASSPRGDPEAFF

D: TRBD1
size: -
V: TRBV18
J: TRBJ1-2
DNA: TGTGCCAGCTCAACGGACAGGGGGATCTATGGCTACACCTTC
CDR3: CASSTDRGIYGYTF

D: -
size: -
V: TRBV28
J: TRBJ2-1
DNA: TGTGCCAGCAGTTTAAGAGGGTATGAGCAGTTCTTC
CDR3: CASSLRGYEQFF

D: -
size: -
V: TRBV6-2/TRBV6-3
J: TRBJ2-7
DNA: TGTGCCAGCAGCCCTAGGCCCCAAGCGGCCCTCTCCTACGAGCAGTACTTC
CDR3: CASSPRPQAALSYEQYF

D: TRBD2
size: -
V: TRBV6-2/TRBV6-3
J: TRBJ2-7
DNA: TGTGCCAGCAGCTCGGGACTACCGAACTACGAGCAGTACTTC
CDR3: CASSSGLPNYEQYF

D: TRBD1
size: -
V: TRBV7-9
J: TRBJ2-7
DNA: TGTGCCAGCAGTCAAACCCCGGACAGGGCCGTTTGGTACTTC
CDR3: CASSQTPDRAVWYF

D: -
size: -
V: TRBV19
J: TRBJ1-3
DNA: TGTGCCAGTAGTACCAGGGATCTGGCTGGAAACACCATATATTTT
CDR3: CASSTRDLAGNTIYF

D: -
size: few
V: TRBV6-6
J: TRBJ1-2
DNA: TGTGCCAGCAGTTACCGAGGACAGTCTCGGGACTATGGCTACACCTTC
CDR3: CASSYRGQSRDYGYTF

D: -
size: -
V: TRBV6-5
J: TRBJ2-5
DNA: TGTGCCAGCAGCCAGACAGCGAACCAAGAGACCCAGTACTTC
CDR3: CASSQTANQETQYF

D: TRBD2
size: -
V: TRBV9
J: TRBJ2-3
DNA: TGTGCCAGCAGCGTAGTAGGCGGGGGTAGCACAGATACGCAGTATTTT
CDR3: CASSVVGGGSTDTQYF

D: -
size: -
V: TRBV4-2
J: TRBJ1-5
DNA: TGTGCCAGCAGCCAAGACGCAGGGCTTCAGCCCCAGCATTTT
CDR3: CASSQDAGLQPQHF

D: -
size: -
V: TRBV30
J: TRBJ2-3
DNA: TGTGCCTGGAGGACGGGAGTTTGGGGGGAGGTGGCAGATACGCAGTATTTT
CDR3: CAWRTGVWGEVADTQYF

D: -
size: -
V: TRBV6-6
J: TRBJ2-7
DNA: TGTGCCAGCAGTTTACCAGGGGAAATCTACGAGCAGTACTTC
CDR3: CASSLPGEIYEQYF

D: -
size: -
V: TRBV19
J: TRBJ1-2
DNA: TGTGCCAGTAGTATAGACTGGCAGAATGGCTACACCTTC
CDR3: CASSIDWQNGYTF

D: -
size: -
V: TRBV28
J: TRBJ1-4
DNA: TGTGCCAGCAGTTCCTCGGGGGGGAATGAAAAACTGTTTTTT
CDR3: CASSSSGGNEKLFF

D: -
size: once
V: TRBV27
J: TRBJ1-4
DNA: TGTGCCAGCACTAAAGTAGGGGTTGGCGAAAAACTGTTTTTT
CDR3: CASTKVGVGEKLFF